This T cell receptor beta chain was recovered during a study of cytomegalovirus exposure and HLA in healthy donors. The PCR was carried out with 60 Vbeta primers and 13 Jbeta primers. Authors' processing steps: The count from a later analysis was 79 million or so unique TCR beta chains, 9.5 million to 11 million of them shared. Generated by immunoSEQ multiplex PCR, the TCRdb table keeps only in-frame clones and is missing some. The DNA gave D and trimming, while V, J and clone size come from that table. The data show over 200,000 clones, roughly 68% seen once. To note about this clone: Its cognate antigen is unknown.

Overall study findings and caveats: The authors later found TCR association rates varying by HLA locus, with DRB1 most and HLA-C fewest.

The sample taken for sequencing was PBMCs. The sequence was obtained from a man aged 40-55 years in good health and CMV-seropositive.

This CDR3 is CASSPQGPYGYTF. CDR3 coding DNA: TGTGCCAGCAGCCCACAGGGACCCTATGGCTACACCTTC. The chain links TRBV7-9 to TRBJ1-2, with D possibly being TRBD1 (6 bases). V was trimmed by 5 bases and J by 4 bases, leaving 11 bases between them. This CDR3 spans 13 amino acids. In germline, CDR1 is SEHNR, CDR2 FQNEAQ (reference sequence).